This TCR beta chain is drawn from a study of healthy donors' naive CD4 and CD8 T cells. Study background: Donors spanned ages 20-25, 40-50 and 60-70 years, half female.

This CDR3 spans 13 amino acids. The germline V gene encodes CDR1 MGHRA and CDR2 YSYEKL. Note on this clonotype: What it binds is not known. One end of the junction does not line up with germline, which may come from a read error.

Study-level results: Chains were not paired, since alpha and beta were sequenced in bulk. About 13% of CD4/CD8 propensity variance appeared explained by V, J and CDR3 charge.

A linear amplification protocol produced the TCR libraries from 500 ng of total RNA. In TCRdb, the reads were re-called with MiXCR into one record per CDR3 protein. The table shows approximately 180,000 distinct CDR3 sequences, with 65% to 75% occurring only once. CD4+CD8-CD45RO-CD45RA+ cells were naive CD4+; CD8+CD4-CD45RA+CD27bright cells were naive CD8+. Sequencing was done on a sample of naive CD4+ and CD8+ T cells sorted from blood, pooled from several donors. The TCR was taken from a pool of human donors in good health; the sample pools cells from several healthy donors. V is TRBV4-1 and J is TRBJ1-5; D call uncertain. The CDR3 region is CASSQVSSQPQHF. The CDR3 region has the DNA TGCGCCAGCAGCCAAGTTAGCAGTCAGCCCCAGCATTTT.